This TCR beta chain is from a study of T cell responses to AZD1222 COVID-19 vaccine. Study-level background: Pooled samples include second doses given at about 4 or 12 weeks.

Profiling relied on immunoSEQ multiplex PCR, and the TCRdb table lists in-frame clones only, not all of them. The sample has 100,000 to 150,000 clones, about 86% seen once. Germline values: CDR1 DFQATT, CDR2 SNEGSKA (reference sequence). V was clipped by 3 bases and J by 4 bases; unmatched bases: 3. This CDR3 has 15 amino acids. Material: peripheral blood, obtained on day 0 of AZD1222 vaccination. The clonotype comes from an adult in good health. The chain employs TRBV20-1 and TRBJ2-1, with 13 bases aligning to TRBD2. The CDR3, as DNA: TGCAGTGCTAGTACGACTAGCGGGGGGTACAATGAGCAGTTCTTC. Encoded protein: CSASTTSGGYNEQFF.